This TCR beta chain was observed in a study of T cells in localized non-small cell lung cancer. General study findings and limits: Adjacent lung tissue had a median roughly 62 of the top 100 clones found in the tumor. Only one tumor region went through sequencing, so heterogeneity may still be there. Uninvolved adjacent lung showed peak T cell clonality, exceeding tumor.

With regard to this clone: What it recognizes is unknown.

TCRdb's table, derived via immunoSEQ multiplex PCR, lists solely in-frame clones and lacks some. The profile shows 28,000 or so clones, approximately 90% of them singletons. Germline CDR1 is SGDLS and CDR2 is YYNGEE. J gave up 4 bases and V 0 bases, and 6 bases lay outside the gene matches. This CDR3 contains 15 residues. The gene calls are TRBV9 and TRBJ1-2, with 7 bases aligning to TRBD1. The sequenced sample was peripheral blood, obtained before any cancer treatment. The clonotype was recovered from a female donor older than 55 with stage II squamous cell lung carcinoma. The CDR3 DNA reads as TGTGCCAGCAGCGTAGGGGAGGACAGGATCTATGGCTACACCTTC. Translating gives CASSVGEDRIYGYTF.